The T cell receptor beta chain described here comes from a study of T cells in Graves' hyperthyroidism and ophthalmopathy. The study, taken as a whole, reports: Using 13 V-J features, a model discriminated ophthalmopathy from stable hyperthyroidism. Most clonotypes that expanded in the thyroid above 0.001 also showed up in blood.

Diagnoses rested on clinical symptoms, serum thyroxine and TRAb, thyroid ultrasound and orbital computed tomography. The PBMCs had their origin in 10 ml of fresh peripheral blood. Researchers took RNA transcripts and amplified the TCR beta CDR3 regions from them. An initial round of RT-PCR targeting the TCR CDR3 relied on the HTBI primer set. TCRdb itself ran the multiplex PCR reads through MiXCR, one entry per CDR3 protein. The sample consists of around 600,000 distinct CDR3 sequences, more than 14% of them appearing once. This clonotype was seen many times. Its target is unknown. V was shortened by 0 bases and J by 3 bases, with 8 bases between the two germline ends. CDR1 and CDR2 from the germline V gene are SGHRS and YFSETQ. The CDR3 is 14 residues long.

The specimen sequenced was blood. The origin of this receptor is a woman aged 50 to 65 with Graves' ophthalmopathy. The chain has TRBV5-1 and TRBJ2-3; D may be TRBD2 (5 bases). The CDR3 protein is CASSLGSVTDTQYF. In DNA, the CDR3 is TGCGCCAGCAGCTTGGGTAGCGTGACAGATACGCAGTATTTT.